These 31 T cell receptor beta chains share one sample of origin, sequenced in a study of blood T cell repertoires in COVID-19. Repertoires were generated with immunoSEQ multiplex PCR, while TCRdb's copy carries only in-frame clones and drops some. This table has around 130,000 clones, about 79% appearing once. The sequencing sample was made of peripheral blood. These receptors were obtained from a woman aged 50 to 65 with acute or convalescent COVID-19.

This chain uses TRBV28 with TRBJ1-6; 11 positions match TRBD1. After removal of 6 bases from V and 10 bases from J, the junction contained 5 bases not matched to a gene. CDR1 MDHEN and CDR2 SYDVKM come from the germline V gene. This CDR3 spans 14 amino acids. The CDR3: CASRPGQGGSPLHF. The CDR3 DNA is TGTGCCAGCAGACCGGGACAGGGGGGCTCACCCCTCCACTTT.

Worth noting for this clone: The sample contains more than one DNA sequence encoding this CDR3. This chain uses TRBV5-6 with TRBJ1-5; D gene unclear. The CDR3 sequence is 13 residues long. The V gene lost 1 base and the J gene lost 2 bases, with 4 bases spanning the gap. CDR1 SGHDT and CDR2 YYEEEE come from the germline V gene. CDR3 DNA: TGTGCCAGCAGCTTGCAGGGCAATCAGCCCCAGCATTTT. This codes for CASSLQGNQPQHF.

This chain connects TRBV5-1 to TRBJ2-3, with 12 positions matching TRBD2. There are 17 residues in the CDR3. With 0 bases clipped from V and 4 bases from J, the junction kept 6 bases outside the gene matches. CDR1 and CDR2 from the germline V gene are SGHRS and YFSETQ. The CDR3 sequence: CASSLGLAGARADTQYF. The CDR3 nucleotides read TGCGCCAGCAGCTTGGGACTAGCGGGGGCCAGAGCAGATACGCAGTATTTT.

The chain couples TRBV4-1 to TRBJ1-2, with 7 positions matching TRBD1. Trimming cost V 0 bases and J 3 bases; bases outside gene matches: 1. Germline CDR1 reads MGHRA; CDR2 reads YSYEKL. This CDR3 is 14 amino acids long. CDR3 region: CASSQETGHYGYTF. CDR3 nucleotides: TGCGCCAGCAGCCAAGAGACAGGGCACTATGGCTACACCTTC.

The rearrangement joins TRBV12-3 or TRBV12-4 to TRBJ2-3; 7 nucleotides align to TRBD1. J gave up 6 bases and V 7 bases, and 4 bases lay outside the gene matches. The CDR3 totals 12 residues. The CDR3 nucleotides are TGTGCCAGCATTTCAGGGGGTGATACGCAGTATTTT. Amino acid sequence: CASISGGDTQYF.

The chain employs TRBV5-6 and TRBJ2-7; D gene uncertain. Germline-derived CDR1 and CDR2 are SGHDT and YYEEEE. Trimming removed 0 bases from V and 3 bases from J, with 7 bases in between. CDR3 length: 13 residues. CDR3 in DNA: TGTGCCAGCAGCTTGGGGCCTGGCTACGAGCAGTACTTC. Amino acids: CASSLGPGYEQYF. Full variable domain (rest looked up from reference TRBV5-6 and TRBJ2-7): DAGVTQSPTHLIKTRGQQVTLRCSPKSGHDTVSWYQQALGQGPQFIFQYYEEEERQRGNFPDRFSGHQFPNYSSELNVNALLLGDSALYLCASSLGPGYEQYFGPGTRLTVT.

This clone was detected only a few times. The V and J genes are TRBV4-1 and TRBJ2-2; 7 bases fit TRBD1. Losses at the gene ends were 0 bases for V and 6 bases for J; bases not matched to a gene: 4. The CDR3 has 15 amino acids. In germline, CDR1 is MGHRA, CDR2 YSYEKL. CDR3 protein: CASSQEFQGAGELFF. CDR3 DNA: TGCGCCAGCAGCCAAGAATTCCAGGGGGCCGGGGAGCTGTTTTTT.

This clone was seen a few times. The V gene is TRBV7-8, the J gene TRBJ2-6; D call uncertain. This CDR3 region has 16 residues. The V and J ends lost 1 base and 4 bases respectively, with 11 bases between them. Germline V gives CDR1 SGHVS, CDR2 FQNEAQ. The chain's CDR3 is CASSLDGVTGANVLTF. The CDR3 nucleotides read TGTGCCAGCAGCTTAGACGGTGTAACCGGGGCCAACGTCCTGACTTTC.

This chain uses TRBV12-5 with TRBJ2-2; D not certain. Between the trimmed V and J ends, which lost 0 bases and 5 bases, there was a span of 7 bases. The CDR3 runs 14 residues. Germline-derived CDR1 and CDR2 are LGHNT and FRNRAP. CDR3: CASGLVTGTGELFF. The CDR3 nucleotides read TGTGCTAGTGGTTTGGTAACCGGTACCGGGGAGCTGTTTTTT.

The CDR3 here is CAWNRGGNQPQHF. In nucleotides, the CDR3 is TGTGCCTGGAACAGGGGTGGCAATCAGCCCCAGCATTTT. The V and J genes are TRBV30 and TRBJ1-5, with 7 bases fitting TRBD1. This CDR3 spans 13 amino acids. Trimming removed 4 bases from V and 2 bases from J; junction bases left unmatched: 2. CDR1 and CDR2 from the germline V gene are GTSNPN and SVGIG (reference sequence). Combining the CDR3 with reference TRBV30 and TRBJ1-5 gives the whole variable domain SQTIHQWPATLVQPVGSPLSLECTVEGTSNPNLYWYRQAAGRGLQLLFYSVGIGQISSEVPQNLSASRPQDRQFILSSKKLLLSDSGFYLCAWNRGGNQPQHFGDGTRLSIL.

The chain has TRBV2 and TRBJ1-1, with 9 bases fitting TRBD1. The CDR3 is 13 amino acids. Germline V gene data show CDR1 as SNHLY and CDR2 as FYNNEI. The trim removed 6 bases at V and 4 bases at J, leaving 3 bases unmatched. The CDR3 coding sequence is TGTGCCAGCAGAGGACAGGGGTTCACTGAAGCTTTCTTT. Protein: CASRGQGFTEAFF. Full variable domain (outside the CDR3, taken from reference TRBV2 and TRBJ1-1): EPEVTQTPSHQVTQMGQEVILRCVPISNHLYFYWYRQILGQKVEFLVSFYNNEISEKSEIFDDQFSVERPDGSNFTLKIRSTKLEDSAMYFCASRGQGFTEAFFGQGTRLTVV.

Only a few counts were recorded for this clone. The chain joins TRBV11-2 to TRBJ1-1; unclear D gene. Germline V CDR1 and CDR2: SGHAT, FQNNGV. Between the trimmed V and J ends, which lost 3 bases and 2 bases, there was a span of 7 bases. CDR3 length: 13 amino acids. The CDR3 loop reads CASSFGINTEAFF. As DNA, the CDR3 is TGTGCCAGCAGCTTCGGGATAAACACTGAAGCTTTCTTT.

The chain is built from TRBV10-3 and TRBJ1-6; D might be TRBD1 (6 bases). V was pared by 6 bases and J by 3 bases, with 12 bases between. The CDR3 covers 15 residues. Germline assignment: CDR1 ENHRY and CDR2 SYGVKD. Written as DNA, the CDR3 is TGTGCCATCAGGAAGGACAGTCTCTATAATTCACCCCTCCACTTT. This sequence encodes CAIRKDSLYNSPLHF.

The chain couples TRBV13 to TRBJ2-1, with 9 bases matching TRBD2. The V gene end was trimmed by 4 bases and the J gene end by 3 bases; junction bases not matched to a gene: 4. The CDR3 runs 15 residues. Germline CDR1 PRHDT, CDR2 FYEKMQ (reference sequence). CDR3: CASSSGTSFYNEQFF. In DNA form, the CDR3 reads TGTGCCAGCAGCTCTGGGACTAGCTTCTACAATGAGCAGTTCTTC.

This rearrangement joins TRBV5-4 to TRBJ2-2, with D possibly being TRBD2 (7 bases). Germline V CDR1 and CDR2: SGHNT, YYREEE (reference sequence). V gave up 6 bases and J gave up 2 bases, with 17 bases separating them. This CDR3 has 16 residues. The CDR3 bases are TGTGCCAGCACCCAGGGTGGGGGGGCAAACACCGGGGAGCTGTTTTTT. Protein product: CASTQGGGANTGELFF.

This chain's CDR3 is CASQRTVEQPQHF. DNA of the CDR3: TGTGCCTCCCAGAGGACAGTGGAACAGCCCCAGCATTTT. The chain uses TRBV2 and TRBJ1-5; weak D call: TRBD1 (6 bases). CDR3 length equals 13 residues. V lost 11 bases to trimming and J lost 7 bases, with 18 bases between them. Germline V gives CDR1 SNHLY, CDR2 FYNNEI.

The rearrangement uses TRBV27 and TRBJ1-6; D perhaps matches TRBD1 (5 bases). Looked up from germline, CDR1 is MNHEY and CDR2 is SMNVEV (reference sequence). CDR3 length equals 15 residues. V dropped 3 bases and J dropped 8 bases, with 14 bases sitting between them. This chain's CDR3 is CASSFSGQFYSPLHF. Written as DNA, the CDR3 is TGTGCCAGCAGTTTCTCAGGGCAGTTTTATTCACCCCTCCACTTT.

V usage is TRBV5-1 and J usage is TRBJ1-3, with D unclear. Looked up from germline, CDR1 is SGHRS and CDR2 is YFSETQ. This CDR3 region has 17 residues. Trimming removed 0 bases from V and 0 bases from J, with 13 bases in between. The chain's CDR3 is CASSLGSGYDSGNTIYF. CDR3 DNA: TGCGCCAGCAGCTTGGGTTCCGGGTACGACTCTGGAAACACCATATATTTT.

The chain has TRBV5-1 and TRBJ2-2, with a weak D call TRBD2 (5 bases). Germline lookup yields CDR1 SGHRS and CDR2 YFSETQ. The CDR3 covers 16 residues. V lost 0 bases, J lost 1 base, and 10 bases lay in between. The CDR3: CASSLDGGRNTGELFF. CDR3 DNA sequence: TGCGCCAGCAGCTTGGATGGAGGACGGAACACCGGGGAGCTGTTTTTT.

This clone has a single count. The genes are TRBV5-1 and TRBJ1-2, with D uncertain. In germline, CDR1 is SGHRS, CDR2 YFSETQ. Trimming took off 0 bases at V and 4 bases at J, with 16 bases between the two ends. The CDR3 consists of 16 residues. This CDR3 is CASSLVLGEVPYGYTF. Written as DNA, the CDR3 is TGCGCCAGCAGCTTGGTCTTAGGAGAGGTACCCTATGGCTACACCTTC. Using reference TRBV5-1 and TRBJ1-2 for the parts outside the CDR3, the full variable domain is KAGVTQTPRYLIKTRGQQVTLSCSPISGHRSVSWYQQTPGQGLQFLFEYFSETQRNKGNFPGRFSGRQFSNSRSEMNVSTLELGDSALYLCASSLVLGEVPYGYTFGSGTRLTVV.

This sequence joins TRBV12-5 and TRBJ1-5; no clear D. Looked up from germline, CDR1 is LGHNT and CDR2 is FRNRAP. The CDR3 totals 13 residues. The V end was cut by 7 bases, the J end by 6 bases, with 13 bases between. The DNA for the CDR3 is TGTGCTAGTGTTTTCGTAGAGGGTCAGCCCCAGCATTTT. Protein product: CASVFVEGQPQHF. Supplemented by reference TRBV12-5 and TRBJ1-5, the full variable domain reads DARVTQTPRHKVTEMGQEVTMRCQPILGHNTVFWYRQTMMQGLELLAYFRNRAPLDDSGMPKDRFSAEMPDATLATLKIQPSEPRDSAVYFCASVFVEGQPQHFGDGTRLSIL.

V is TRBV30 and J is TRBJ2-3; tentative D call: TRBD1 (6 bases). Germline V gives CDR1 GTSNPN, CDR2 SVGIG (reference sequence). There are 13 residues in the CDR3. Trimming took 7 bases from V and 2 from J, leaving 13 bases between them. This chain's CDR3 is CASSRDNTDTQYF. For the CDR3, the DNA is TGTGCCTCGTCCCGGGACAACACAGATACGCAGTATTTT.

This clone is a singleton in its sample. V gene TRBV27 combines with J gene TRBJ1-4, with D maybe TRBD1 (6 bases). V was pared by 6 bases and J by 10 bases, with 18 bases between. CDR1 and CDR2 (germline): MNHEY, SMNVEV (reference sequence). This CDR3 contains 14 residues. This CDR3 reads CASSLLAGDAKLFF. The CDR3 DNA sequence: TGTGCCAGCAGCCTATTAGCAGGGGACGCAAAACTGTTTTTT.

This clone was recorded only once. J is TRBJ2-3 and V is TRBV30; D uncertain. This CDR3 is built from 15 residues. Per germline, CDR1 GTSNPN and CDR2 SVGIG (reference sequence). V dropped 3 bases and J dropped 0 bases, with 13 bases sitting between them. The CDR3 here is CAWSRYRSSTDTQYF. The CDR3 nucleotides are TGTGCCTGGAGCCGGTATCGGTCGAGCACAGATACGCAGTATTTT.

The V gene is TRBV4-2, the J gene TRBJ2-3; D is possibly TRBD2 (6 bases). The CDR3 covers 14 residues. Between the trimmed V and J ends, which lost 3 bases and 2 bases, there was a span of 9 bases. Germline CDR1 reads LGHNA; CDR2 reads YNFKEQ. The CDR3 is CASSQGGVTDTQYF. As DNA, the CDR3 is TGTGCCAGCAGCCAGGGCGGGGTCACAGATACGCAGTATTTT.

This rearrangement joins TRBV5-3 to TRBJ1-2; 8 nucleotides agree with TRBD1. TRBV5-3 is treated as an ORF (open reading frame) with a function not yet certain. V shed 7 bases, J shed 3 bases, and the junction held 11 bases outside the gene matches. The length of the CDR3 is 15 residues. The CDR3 DNA is TGTGCCAGATTCTCCGCGGACAGGGAAGACTATGGCTACACCTTC. Translated, it gives CARFSADREDYGYTF.

The genes are TRBV19 and TRBJ1-6; 12 bases align to TRBD1. CDR1 and CDR2 from the germline V gene are LNHDA and SQIVND (reference sequence). J was trimmed by 7 bases and V by 3 bases; bases with no gene match: 10. The CDR3 consists of 18 residues. CDR3 nucleotide sequence: TGTGCCAGTAGTATCGCTCCGGGACAGGGGGCCGTAAATTCACCCCTCCACTTT. Translating it yields CASSIAPGQGAVNSPLHF.

The table lists this clone with a count of one. The chain couples TRBV29-1 to TRBJ2-2, with no clear D. CDR1 and CDR2 from the germline V gene are SQVTM and ANQGSEA. The CDR3 consists of 12 residues. The V end was cut by 4 bases, the J end by 2 bases, with 5 bases between. The CDR3 here is CSVGQNTGELFF. CDR3 nucleotide sequence: TGCAGCGTTGGACAAAACACCGGGGAGCTGTTTTTT.

This clone came up a few times. V gene TRBV9 combines with J gene TRBJ2-1; 8 bases line up with TRBD2. Germline V gives CDR1 SGDLS, CDR2 YYNGEE. The CDR3 length is 15 residues. Trimming took 4 bases from V and 4 from J; bases not matched to a gene: 7. The CDR3 sequence: CASSSRGGVYNEQFF. CDR3 nucleotide sequence: TGTGCCAGCAGCTCCCGGGGGGGCGTTTACAATGAGCAGTTCTTC.

For the CDR3, the DNA is TGTGCCAGCAGCCCCGGTAACGGGGGGCTGGGTCAGCCCCAGCATTTT. This gives the protein CASSPGNGGLGQPQHF. This chain uses TRBV7-6 with TRBJ1-5; possible D gene TRBD1, 6 bases. The CDR3 covers 16 residues. The germline CDR1 and CDR2 sequences are SGHVS and FNYEAQ. Deletions cut 5 bases from V and 6 bases from J, with 20 bases between.

CDR3 DNA: TGTGCCAGCACCCTCCTACAGGGCGCGGGCGGCTACACCTTC. The encoded protein is CASTLLQGAGGYTF. The V gene is TRBV6-5, the J gene TRBJ1-2; tentative D call: TRBD1 (6 bases). The CDR3 length is 14 residues. CDR1 is MNHEY, CDR2 SVGAGI, per germline. Trimming shortened V by 7 bases and J by 8 bases, and 20 bases separated the two germline ends.